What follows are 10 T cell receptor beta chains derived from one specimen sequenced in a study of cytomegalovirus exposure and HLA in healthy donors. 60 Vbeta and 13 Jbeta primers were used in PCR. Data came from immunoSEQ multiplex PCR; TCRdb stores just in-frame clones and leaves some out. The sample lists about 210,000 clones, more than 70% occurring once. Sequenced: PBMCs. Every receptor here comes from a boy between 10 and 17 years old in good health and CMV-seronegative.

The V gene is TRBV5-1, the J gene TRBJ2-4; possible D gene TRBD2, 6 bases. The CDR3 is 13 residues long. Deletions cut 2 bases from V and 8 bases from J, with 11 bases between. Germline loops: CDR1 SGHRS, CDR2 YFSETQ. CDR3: CASSLKGEDIQYF. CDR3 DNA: TGCGCCAGCAGCTTAAAAGGGGAGGACATTCAGTACTTC.

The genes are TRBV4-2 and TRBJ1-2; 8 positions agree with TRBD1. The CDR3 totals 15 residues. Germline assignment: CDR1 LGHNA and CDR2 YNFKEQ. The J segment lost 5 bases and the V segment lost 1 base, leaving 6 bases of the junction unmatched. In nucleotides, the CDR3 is TGTGCCAGCAGCCAAGGGACAGGGCGTCAGTATGGCTACACCTTC. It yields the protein CASSQGTGRQYGYTF.

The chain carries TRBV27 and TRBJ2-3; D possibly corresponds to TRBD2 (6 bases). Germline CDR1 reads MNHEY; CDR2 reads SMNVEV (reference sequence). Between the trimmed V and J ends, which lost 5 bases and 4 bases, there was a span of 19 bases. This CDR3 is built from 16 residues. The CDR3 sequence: CASSNYRGRSPDTQYF. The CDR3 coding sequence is TGTGCCAGCAGTAACTACCGGGGGAGGTCTCCAGATACGCAGTATTTT.

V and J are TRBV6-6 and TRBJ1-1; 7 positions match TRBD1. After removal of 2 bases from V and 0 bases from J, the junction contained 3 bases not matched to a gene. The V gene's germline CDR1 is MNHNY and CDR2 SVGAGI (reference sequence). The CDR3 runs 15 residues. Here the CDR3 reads CASSYRGPMNTEAFF. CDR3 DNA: TGTGCCAGCAGTTACAGGGGGCCGATGAACACTGAAGCTTTCTTT.

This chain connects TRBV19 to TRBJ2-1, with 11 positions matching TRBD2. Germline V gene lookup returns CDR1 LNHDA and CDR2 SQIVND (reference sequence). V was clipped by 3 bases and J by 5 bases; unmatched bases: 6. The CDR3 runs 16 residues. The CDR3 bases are TGTGCCAGTAGTATCCGACTAGCGGGATCCCACAATGAGCAGTTCTTC. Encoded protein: CASSIRLAGSHNEQFF.

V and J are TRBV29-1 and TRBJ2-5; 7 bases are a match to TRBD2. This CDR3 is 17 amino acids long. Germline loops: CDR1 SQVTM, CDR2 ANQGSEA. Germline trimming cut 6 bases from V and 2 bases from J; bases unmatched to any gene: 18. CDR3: CSVVGRGGANAQETQYF. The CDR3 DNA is TGCAGCGTCGTTGGGCGCGGGGGAGCCAACGCACAAGAGACCCAGTACTTC.

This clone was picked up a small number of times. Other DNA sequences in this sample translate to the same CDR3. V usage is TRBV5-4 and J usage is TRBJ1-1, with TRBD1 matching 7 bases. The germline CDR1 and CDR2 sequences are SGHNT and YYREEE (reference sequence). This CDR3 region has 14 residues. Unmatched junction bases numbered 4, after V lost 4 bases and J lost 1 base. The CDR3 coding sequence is TGTGCCAGCAGCCTACGGGACAGGAACACTGAAGCTTTCTTT. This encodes CASSLRDRNTEAFF.

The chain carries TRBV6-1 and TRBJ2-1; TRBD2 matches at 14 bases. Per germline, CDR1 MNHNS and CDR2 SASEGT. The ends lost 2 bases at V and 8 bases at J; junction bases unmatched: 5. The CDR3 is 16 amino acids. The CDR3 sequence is CASSERTSGRFDEQFF. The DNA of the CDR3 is TGTGCCAGCAGTGAAAGGACTAGCGGGAGGTTCGATGAGCAGTTCTTC.

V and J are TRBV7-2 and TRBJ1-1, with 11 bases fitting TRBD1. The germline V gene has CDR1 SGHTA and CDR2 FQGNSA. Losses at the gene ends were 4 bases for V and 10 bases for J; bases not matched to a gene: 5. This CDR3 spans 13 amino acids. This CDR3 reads CASSSGTGGAAFF. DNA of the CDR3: TGTGCCAGCAGCTCCGGGACAGGGGGGGCAGCTTTCTTT.

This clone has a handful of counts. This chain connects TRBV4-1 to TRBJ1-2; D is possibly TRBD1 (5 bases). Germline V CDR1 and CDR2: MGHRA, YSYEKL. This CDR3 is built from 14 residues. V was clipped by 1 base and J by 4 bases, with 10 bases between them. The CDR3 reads CASSQATDFYGYTF. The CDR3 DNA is TGCGCCAGCAGCCAAGCGACAGACTTCTATGGCTACACCTTC.